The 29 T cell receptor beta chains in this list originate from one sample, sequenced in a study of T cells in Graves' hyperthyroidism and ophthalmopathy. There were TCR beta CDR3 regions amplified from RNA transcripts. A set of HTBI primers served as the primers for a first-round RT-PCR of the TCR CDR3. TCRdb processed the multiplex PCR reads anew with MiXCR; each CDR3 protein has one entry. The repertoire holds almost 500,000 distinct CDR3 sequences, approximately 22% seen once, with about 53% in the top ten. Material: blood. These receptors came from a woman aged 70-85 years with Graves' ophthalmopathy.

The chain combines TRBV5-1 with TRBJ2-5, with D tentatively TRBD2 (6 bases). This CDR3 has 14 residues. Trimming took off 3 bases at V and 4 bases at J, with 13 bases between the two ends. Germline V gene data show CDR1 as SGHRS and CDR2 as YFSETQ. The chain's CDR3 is CASSSPGAAETQYF. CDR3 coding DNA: TGCGCCAGCAGCTCCCCGGGAGCGGCAGAGACCCAGTACTTC. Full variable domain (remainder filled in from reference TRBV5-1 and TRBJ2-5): KAGVTQTPRYLIKTRGQQVTLSCSPISGHRSVSWYQQTPGQGLQFLFEYFSETQRNKGNFPGRFSGRQFSNSRSEMNVSTLELGDSALYLCASSSPGAAETQYFGPGTRLLVL.

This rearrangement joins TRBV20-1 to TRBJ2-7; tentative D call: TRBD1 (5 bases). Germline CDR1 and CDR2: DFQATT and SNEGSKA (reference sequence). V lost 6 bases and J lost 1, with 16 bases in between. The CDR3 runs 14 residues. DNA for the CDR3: TGCAGTGCCCTGGTGGCTAGGGGATCCTACGAGCAGTACTTC. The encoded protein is CSALVARGSYEQYF.

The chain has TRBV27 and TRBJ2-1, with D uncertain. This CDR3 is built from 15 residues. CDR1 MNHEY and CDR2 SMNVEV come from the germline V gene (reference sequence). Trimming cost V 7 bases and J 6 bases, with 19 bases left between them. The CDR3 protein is CASIPLGSLFNEQFF. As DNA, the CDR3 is TGTGCCAGCATCCCCCTGGGCTCTCTATTCAATGAGCAGTTCTTC.

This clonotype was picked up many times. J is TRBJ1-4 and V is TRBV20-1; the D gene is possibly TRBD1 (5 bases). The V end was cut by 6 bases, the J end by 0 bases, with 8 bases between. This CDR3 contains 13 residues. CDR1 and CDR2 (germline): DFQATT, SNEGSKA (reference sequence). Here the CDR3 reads CSAPTATNEKLFF. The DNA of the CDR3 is TGCAGTGCACCGACAGCAACTAATGAAAAACTGTTTTTT.

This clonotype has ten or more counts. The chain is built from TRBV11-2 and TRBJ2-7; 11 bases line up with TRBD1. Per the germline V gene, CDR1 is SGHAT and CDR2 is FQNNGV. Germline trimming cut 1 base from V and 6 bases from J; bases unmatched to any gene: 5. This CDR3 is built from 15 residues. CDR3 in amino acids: CASSLAGTGGLEQYF. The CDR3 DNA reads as TGTGCCAGCAGCTTAGCCGGGACAGGGGGACTCGAGCAGTACTTC.

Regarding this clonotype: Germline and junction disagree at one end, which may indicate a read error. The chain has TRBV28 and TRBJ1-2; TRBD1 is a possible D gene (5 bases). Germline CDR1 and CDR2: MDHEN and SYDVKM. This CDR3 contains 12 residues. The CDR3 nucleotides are TGTGCCTGCAGTTCCTTTAGGGGAGGCTACACCTTC. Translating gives CACSSFRGGYTF.

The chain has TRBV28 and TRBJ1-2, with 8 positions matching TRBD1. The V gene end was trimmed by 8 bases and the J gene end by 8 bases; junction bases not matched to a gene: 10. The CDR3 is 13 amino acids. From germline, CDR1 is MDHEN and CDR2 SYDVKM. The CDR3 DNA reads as TGTGCCAGCCGAGGGGGGGCAGGGGGCGGCTACACCTTC. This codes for CASRGGAGGGYTF.

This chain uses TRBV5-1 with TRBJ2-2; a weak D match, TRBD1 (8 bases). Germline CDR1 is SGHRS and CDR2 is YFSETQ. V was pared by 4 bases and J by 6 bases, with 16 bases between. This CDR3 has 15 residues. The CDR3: CASSIGQGGAGELFF. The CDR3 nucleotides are TGCGCCAGCAGCATTGGACAGGGAGGGGCCGGGGAGCTGTTTTTT.

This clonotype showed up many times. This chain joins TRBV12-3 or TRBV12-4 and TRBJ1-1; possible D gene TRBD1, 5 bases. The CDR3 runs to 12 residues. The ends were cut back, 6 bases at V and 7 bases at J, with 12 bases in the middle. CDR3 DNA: TGTGCCAGCAGATACGGGACGTATGAAGCTTTCTTT. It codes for CASRYGTYEAFF.

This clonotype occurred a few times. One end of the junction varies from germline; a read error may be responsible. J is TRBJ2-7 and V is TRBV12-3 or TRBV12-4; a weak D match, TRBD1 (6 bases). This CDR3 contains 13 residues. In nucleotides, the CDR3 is TGTGCCAGCAGTCTAGGACAGTCCTACGAGCAGCACTTC. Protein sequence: CASSLGQSYEQHF.

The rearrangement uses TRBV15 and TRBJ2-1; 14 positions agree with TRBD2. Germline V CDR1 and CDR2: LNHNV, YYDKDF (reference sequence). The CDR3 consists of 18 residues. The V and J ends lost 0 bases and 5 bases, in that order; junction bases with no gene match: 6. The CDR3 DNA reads TGTGCCACCAGCAGAGATTGGGGGACTAGCGGGAGCGACAATGAGCAGTTCTTC. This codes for CATSRDWGTSGSDNEQFF.

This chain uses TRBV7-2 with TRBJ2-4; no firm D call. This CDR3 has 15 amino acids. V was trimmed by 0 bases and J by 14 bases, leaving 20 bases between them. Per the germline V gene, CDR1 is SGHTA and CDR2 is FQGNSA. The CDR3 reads CASSLASTSPAPKYF. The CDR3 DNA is TGTGCCAGCAGCTTAGCGTCGACCTCCCCGGCCCCGAAGTACTTC.

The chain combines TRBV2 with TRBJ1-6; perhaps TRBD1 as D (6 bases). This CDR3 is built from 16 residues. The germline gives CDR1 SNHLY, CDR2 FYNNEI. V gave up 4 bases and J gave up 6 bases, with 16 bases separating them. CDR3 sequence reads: CASSGGGQPFNSPLHF. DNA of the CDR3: TGTGCCAGCAGTGGGGGCGGACAGCCATTTAATTCACCCCTCCACTTT.

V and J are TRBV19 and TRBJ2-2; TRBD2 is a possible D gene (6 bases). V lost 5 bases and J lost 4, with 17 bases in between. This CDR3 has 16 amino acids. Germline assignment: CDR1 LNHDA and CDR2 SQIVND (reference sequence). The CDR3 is CASSSRGLRGTGELFF. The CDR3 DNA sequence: TGTGCCAGTAGTTCCCGGGGGTTGCGGGGCACCGGGGAGCTGTTTTTT.

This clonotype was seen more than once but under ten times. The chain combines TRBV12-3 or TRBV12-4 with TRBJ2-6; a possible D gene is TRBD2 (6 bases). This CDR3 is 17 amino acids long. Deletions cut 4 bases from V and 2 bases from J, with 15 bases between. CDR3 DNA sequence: TGTGCCAGCAGTTCGCCAGGTGGGGGGACTGGGGCCAACGTCCTGACTTTC. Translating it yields CASSSPGGGTGANVLTF.

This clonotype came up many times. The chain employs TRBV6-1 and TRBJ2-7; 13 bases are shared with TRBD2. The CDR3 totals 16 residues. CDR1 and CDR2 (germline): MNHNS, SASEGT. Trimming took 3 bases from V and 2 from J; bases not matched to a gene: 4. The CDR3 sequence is CASSDPTSGRTYEQYF. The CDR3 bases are TGTGCCAGCAGTGACCCGACTAGCGGGAGGACCTACGAGCAGTACTTC.

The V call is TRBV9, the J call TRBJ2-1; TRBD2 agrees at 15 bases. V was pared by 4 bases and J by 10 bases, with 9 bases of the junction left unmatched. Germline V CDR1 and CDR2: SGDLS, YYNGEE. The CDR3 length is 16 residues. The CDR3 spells CASSKAMGLAGGEQFF. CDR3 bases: TGTGCCAGCAGCAAAGCCATGGGACTAGCGGGAGGAGAGCAGTTCTTC.

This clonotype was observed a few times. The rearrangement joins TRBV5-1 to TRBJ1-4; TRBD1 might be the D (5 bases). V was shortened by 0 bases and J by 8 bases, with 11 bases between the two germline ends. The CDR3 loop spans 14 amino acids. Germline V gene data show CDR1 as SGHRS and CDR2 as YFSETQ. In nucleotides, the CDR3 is TGCGCCAGCAGCTTGGGGGGGAGTGGCGAAAAACTGTTTTTT. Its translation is CASSLGGSGEKLFF.

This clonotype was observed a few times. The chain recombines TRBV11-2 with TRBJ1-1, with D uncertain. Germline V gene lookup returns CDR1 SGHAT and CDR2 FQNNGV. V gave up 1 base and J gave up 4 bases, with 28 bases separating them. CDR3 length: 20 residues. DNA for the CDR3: TGTGCCAGCAGCTTAGCCTACGACATGACGCTTGCATACTTGGCCACTGAAGCTTTCTTT. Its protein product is CASSLAYDMTLAYLATEAFF. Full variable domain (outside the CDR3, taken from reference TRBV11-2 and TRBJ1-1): EAGVAQSPRYKIIEKRQSVAFWCNPISGHATLYWYQQILGQGPKLLIQFQNNGVVDDSQLPKDRFSAERLKGVDSTLKIQPAKLEDSAVYLCASSLAYDMTLAYLATEAFFGQGTRLTVV.

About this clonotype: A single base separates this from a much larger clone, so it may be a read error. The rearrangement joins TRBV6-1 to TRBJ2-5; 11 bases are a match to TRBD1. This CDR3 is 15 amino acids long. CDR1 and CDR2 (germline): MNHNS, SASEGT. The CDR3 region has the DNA TGTGCCAGCAGCCCGGACAGGGGGCGCCAAGAGACCCGGTACTTC. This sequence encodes CASSPDRGRQETRYF.

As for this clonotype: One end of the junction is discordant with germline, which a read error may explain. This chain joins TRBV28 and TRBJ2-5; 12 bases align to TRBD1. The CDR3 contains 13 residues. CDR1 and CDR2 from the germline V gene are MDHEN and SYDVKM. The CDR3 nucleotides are TGTGCCAGCAGTTCCGGGACAGGGGGCGCTTTAGACTTC. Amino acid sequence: CASSSGTGGALDF.

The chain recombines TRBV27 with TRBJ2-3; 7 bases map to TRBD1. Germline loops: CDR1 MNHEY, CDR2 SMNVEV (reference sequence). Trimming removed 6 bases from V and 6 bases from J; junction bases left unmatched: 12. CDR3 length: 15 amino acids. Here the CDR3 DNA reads TGTGCCAGCAGAGCTACAGGGGCCCGGTGGGATACGCAGTATTTT. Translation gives CASRATGARWDTQYF.

The CDR3 loop is CAISEVSSGSYEQYF. For the CDR3, the DNA is TGTGCCATCAGTGAGGTCTCTAGCGGGAGCTACGAGCAGTACTTC. The J gene is TRBJ2-7, the V gene TRBV10-3, with 10 bases aligning to TRBD2. Germline V lookup: CDR1 ENHRY, CDR2 SYGVKD. The CDR3 loop spans 15 amino acids. Trimming removed 2 bases from V and 3 bases from J; junction bases left unmatched: 4.

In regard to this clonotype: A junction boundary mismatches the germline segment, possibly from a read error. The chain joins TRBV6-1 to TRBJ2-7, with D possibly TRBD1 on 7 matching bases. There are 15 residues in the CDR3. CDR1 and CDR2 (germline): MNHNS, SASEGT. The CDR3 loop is CAGSASPGGPYEQYF. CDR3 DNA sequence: TGTGCCGGCAGTGCATCCCCAGGGGGGCCCTACGAGCAGTACTTC.

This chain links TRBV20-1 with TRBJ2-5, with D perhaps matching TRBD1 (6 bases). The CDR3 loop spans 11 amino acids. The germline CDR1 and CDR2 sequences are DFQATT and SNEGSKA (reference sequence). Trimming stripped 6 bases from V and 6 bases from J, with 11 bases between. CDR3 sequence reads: CSAKQGQTQYF. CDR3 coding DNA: TGCAGTGCAAAACAGGGTCAGACCCAGTACTTC.

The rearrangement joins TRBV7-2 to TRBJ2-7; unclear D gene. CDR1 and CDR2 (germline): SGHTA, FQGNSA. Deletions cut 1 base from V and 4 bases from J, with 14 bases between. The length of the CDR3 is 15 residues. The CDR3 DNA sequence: TGTGCCAGCAGCTTAGATTCAGTGGGGATATACGAGCAGTACTTC. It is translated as CASSLDSVGIYEQYF.

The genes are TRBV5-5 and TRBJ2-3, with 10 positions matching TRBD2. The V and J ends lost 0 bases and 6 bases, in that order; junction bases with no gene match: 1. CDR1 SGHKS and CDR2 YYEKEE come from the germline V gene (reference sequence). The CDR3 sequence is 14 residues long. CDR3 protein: CASSLDSGRDTQYF. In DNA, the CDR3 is TGTGCCAGCAGCTTGGATAGCGGGAGGGATACGCAGTATTTT.

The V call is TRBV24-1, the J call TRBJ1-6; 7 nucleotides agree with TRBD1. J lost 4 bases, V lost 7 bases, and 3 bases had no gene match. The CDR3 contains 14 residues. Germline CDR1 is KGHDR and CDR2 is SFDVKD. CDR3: CATRPGGYNSPLHF. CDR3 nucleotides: TGTGCCACCAGGCCAGGGGGTTATAATTCACCCCTCCACTTT.

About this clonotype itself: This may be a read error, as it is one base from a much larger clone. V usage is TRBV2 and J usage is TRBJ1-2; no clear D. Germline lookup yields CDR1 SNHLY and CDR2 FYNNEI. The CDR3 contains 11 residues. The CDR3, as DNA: TGTGCCAACAGTTCCCTCTATGGCTACACCTTC. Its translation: CANSSLYGYTF.